This T cell receptor beta chain was found in a study of OX40 agonist ivuxolimab in advanced cancers. In the study overall: A partial response was reached by three patients: one with hepatocellular carcinoma and two with cutaneous melanoma.

The CDR3 sequence is 14 residues long. Germline-derived CDR1 and CDR2 are MGHDK and SYGVNS. V dropped 3 bases and J dropped 6; count of bases not matched to a gene: 6. The table came from immunoSEQ multiplex PCR; TCRdb's copy has only in-frame clones and leaves some out. The repertoire holds 55,000 or so clones, with 87% as singletons. The chain has TRBV25-1 and TRBJ1-2, with 8 bases matching TRBD1. This specimen was CD4+ or CD8+ T cells sorted from blood, taken in a trial of the OX40 agonist ivuxolimab. This clonotype was obtained from an adult with an advanced solid tumor such as melanoma, head and neck, liver or kidney cancer. The CDR3 reads CASSDSDRVDGYTF. CDR3 nucleotide sequence: TGTGCCAGCAGTGATTCGGACAGGGTCGATGGCTACACCTTC.